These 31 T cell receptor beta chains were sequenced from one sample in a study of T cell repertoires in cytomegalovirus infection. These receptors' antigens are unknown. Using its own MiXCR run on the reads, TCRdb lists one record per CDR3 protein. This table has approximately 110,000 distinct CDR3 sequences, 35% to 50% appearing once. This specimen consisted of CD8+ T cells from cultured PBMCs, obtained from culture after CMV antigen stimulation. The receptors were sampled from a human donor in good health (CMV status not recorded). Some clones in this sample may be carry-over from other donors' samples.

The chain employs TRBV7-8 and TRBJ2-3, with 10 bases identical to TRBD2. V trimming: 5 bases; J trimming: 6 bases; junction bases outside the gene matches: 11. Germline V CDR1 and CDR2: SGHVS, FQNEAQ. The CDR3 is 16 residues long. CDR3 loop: CASSKTAGGAPDTQYF. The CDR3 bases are TGTGCCAGCAGCAAGACAGCGGGGGGGGCGCCGGATACGCAGTATTTT.

DNA for the CDR3: TGTGCCAGCAGTTTGGTCTTTGGCACAGATACGCAGTATTTT. This encodes CASSLVFGTDTQYF. This chain links TRBV12-3 or TRBV12-4 with TRBJ2-3; no definite D call. The V and J ends lost 3 bases and 1 base respectively, with 8 bases between them. This CDR3 contains 14 residues.

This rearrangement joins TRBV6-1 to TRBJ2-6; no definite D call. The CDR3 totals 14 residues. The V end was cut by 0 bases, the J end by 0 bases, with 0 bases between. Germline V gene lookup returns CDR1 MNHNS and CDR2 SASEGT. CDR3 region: CASSEASGANVLTF. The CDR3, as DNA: TGTGCCAGCAGTGAAGCCTCTGGGGCCAACGTCCTGACTTTC.

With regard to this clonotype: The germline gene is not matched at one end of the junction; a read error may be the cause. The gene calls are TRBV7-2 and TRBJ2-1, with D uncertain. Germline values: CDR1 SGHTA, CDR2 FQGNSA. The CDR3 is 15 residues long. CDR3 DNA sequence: TGTGCCAACAGCTTGATGCCTAGCTCCTACAATGAGCAGTTCTTC. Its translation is CANSLMPSSYNEQFF.

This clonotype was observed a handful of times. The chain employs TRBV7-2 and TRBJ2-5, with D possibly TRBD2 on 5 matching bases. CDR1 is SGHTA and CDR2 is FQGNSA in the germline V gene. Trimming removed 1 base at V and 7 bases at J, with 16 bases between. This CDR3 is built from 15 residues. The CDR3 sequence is CASSLVPRGRATQYF. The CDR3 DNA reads TGTGCCAGCAGCTTAGTACCTCGGGGTAGGGCGACCCAGTACTTC.

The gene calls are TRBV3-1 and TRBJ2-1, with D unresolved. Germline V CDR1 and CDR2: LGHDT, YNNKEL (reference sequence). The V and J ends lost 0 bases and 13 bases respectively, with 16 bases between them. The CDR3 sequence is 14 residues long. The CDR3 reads CASSQETLSLDQFF. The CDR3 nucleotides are TGTGCCAGCAGCCAAGAGACATTATCGCTCGACCAGTTCTTC.

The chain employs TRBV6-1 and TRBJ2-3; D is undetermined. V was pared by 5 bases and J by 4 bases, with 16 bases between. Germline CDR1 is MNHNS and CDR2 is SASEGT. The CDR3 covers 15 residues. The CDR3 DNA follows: TGTGCCAGCAGTTGCTACGTCGGAAGATCAGATACGCAGTATTTT. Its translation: CASSCYVGRSDTQYF.

This CDR3 reads CASSPGQGGTYEQYF. The CDR3 DNA reads TGTGCCAGCAGCCCCGGACAGGGCGGCACCTACGAGCAGTACTTC. The rearrangement links TRBV7-6 to TRBJ2-7; 8 bases line up with TRBD1. The CDR3 contains 15 residues. Trimming took 5 bases from V and 2 from J; bases not matched to a gene: 8. Germline assignment: CDR1 SGHVS and CDR2 FNYEAQ.

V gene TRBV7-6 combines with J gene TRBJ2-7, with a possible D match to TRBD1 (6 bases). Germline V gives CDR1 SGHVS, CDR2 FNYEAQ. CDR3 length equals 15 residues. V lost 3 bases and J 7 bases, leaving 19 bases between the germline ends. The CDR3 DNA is TGTGCCAGCAGCTTCCCGACTACAGGGCAGGGGGAGCAGTACTTC. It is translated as CASSFPTTGQGEQYF. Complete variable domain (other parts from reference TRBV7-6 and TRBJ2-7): GAGVSQSPRYKVTKRGQDVALRCDPISGHVSLYWYRQALGQGPEFLTYFNYEAQQDKSGLPNDRFSAERPEGSISTLTIQRTEQRDSAMYRCASSFPTTGQGEQYFGPGTRLTVT.

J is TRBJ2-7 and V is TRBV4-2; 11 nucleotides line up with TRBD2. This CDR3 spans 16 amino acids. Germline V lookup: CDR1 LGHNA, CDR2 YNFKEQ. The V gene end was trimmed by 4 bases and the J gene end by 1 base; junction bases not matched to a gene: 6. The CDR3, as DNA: TGTGCCAGCAGCCGATCCGGGACTAGCGGATCCTACGAGCAGTACTTC. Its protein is CASSRSGTSGSYEQYF.

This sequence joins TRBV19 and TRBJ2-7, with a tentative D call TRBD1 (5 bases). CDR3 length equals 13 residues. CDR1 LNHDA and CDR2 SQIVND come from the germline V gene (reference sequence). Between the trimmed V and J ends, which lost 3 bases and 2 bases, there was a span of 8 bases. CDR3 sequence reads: CASSIGHTYEQYF. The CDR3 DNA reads TGTGCCAGTAGTATTGGACATACCTACGAGCAGTACTTC.

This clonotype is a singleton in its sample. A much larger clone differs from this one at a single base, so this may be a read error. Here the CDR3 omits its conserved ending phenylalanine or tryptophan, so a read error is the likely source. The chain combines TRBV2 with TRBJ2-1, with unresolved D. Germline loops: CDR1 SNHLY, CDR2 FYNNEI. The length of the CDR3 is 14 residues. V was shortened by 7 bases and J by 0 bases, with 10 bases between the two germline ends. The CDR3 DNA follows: TGTGCCAGCAAGGAAGCGAGCTCCTACAATGAGCAGTTCTTA. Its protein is CASKEASSYNEQFL.

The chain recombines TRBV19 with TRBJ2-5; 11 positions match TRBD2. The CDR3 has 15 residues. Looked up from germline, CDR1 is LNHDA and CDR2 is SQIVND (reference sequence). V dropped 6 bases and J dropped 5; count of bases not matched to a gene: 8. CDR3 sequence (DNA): TGTGCCAGTAGCGAGACGGGACTAGCGGTGGAGACCCAGTACTTC. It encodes CASSETGLAVETQYF.

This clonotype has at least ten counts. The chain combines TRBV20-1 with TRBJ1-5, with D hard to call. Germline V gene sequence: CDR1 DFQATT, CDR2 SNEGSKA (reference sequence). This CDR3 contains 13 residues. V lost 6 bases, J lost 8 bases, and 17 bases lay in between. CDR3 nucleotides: TGCAGTGCCGGATCATCCTCCATCAAGCCCCAGCATTTT. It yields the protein CSAGSSSIKPQHF.

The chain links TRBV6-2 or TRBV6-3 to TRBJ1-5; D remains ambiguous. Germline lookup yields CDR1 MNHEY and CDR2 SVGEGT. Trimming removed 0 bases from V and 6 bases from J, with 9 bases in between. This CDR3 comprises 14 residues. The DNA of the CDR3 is TGTGCCAGCAGTTACTCGGGGTTGACTCAGCCCCAGCATTTT. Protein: CASSYSGLTQPQHF.

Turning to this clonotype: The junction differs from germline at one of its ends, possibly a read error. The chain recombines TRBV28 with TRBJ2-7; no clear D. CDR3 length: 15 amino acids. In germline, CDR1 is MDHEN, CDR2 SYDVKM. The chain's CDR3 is CANSLLVTVSYEQYF. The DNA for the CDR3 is TGTGCCAACAGTTTATTAGTGACTGTGTCCTACGAGCAGTACTTC.

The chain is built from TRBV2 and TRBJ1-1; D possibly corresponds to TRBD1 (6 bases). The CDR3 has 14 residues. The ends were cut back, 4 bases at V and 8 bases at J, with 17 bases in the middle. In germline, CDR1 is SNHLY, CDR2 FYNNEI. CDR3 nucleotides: TGTGCCAGCAGTGTCGGCAGTCCTACAGGGGAAGCTTTCTTT. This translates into CASSVGSPTGEAFF.

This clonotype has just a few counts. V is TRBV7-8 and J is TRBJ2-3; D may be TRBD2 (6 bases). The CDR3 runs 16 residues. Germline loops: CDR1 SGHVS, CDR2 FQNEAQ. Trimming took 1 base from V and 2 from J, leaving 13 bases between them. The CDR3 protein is CASSLGLATSTDTQYF. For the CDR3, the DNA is TGTGCCAGCAGCTTAGGGCTAGCGACCTCCACAGATACGCAGTATTTT.

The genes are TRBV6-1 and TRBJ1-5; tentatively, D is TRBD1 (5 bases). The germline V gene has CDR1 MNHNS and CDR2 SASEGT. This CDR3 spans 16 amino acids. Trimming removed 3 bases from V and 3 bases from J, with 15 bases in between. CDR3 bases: TGTGCCAGCAGTGAGTTCCGGGGGTTTAACAATCAGCCCCAGCATTTT. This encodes CASSEFRGFNNQPQHF.

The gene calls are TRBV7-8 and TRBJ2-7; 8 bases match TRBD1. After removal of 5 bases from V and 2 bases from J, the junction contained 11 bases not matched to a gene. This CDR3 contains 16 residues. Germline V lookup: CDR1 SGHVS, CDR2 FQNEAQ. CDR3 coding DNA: TGTGCCAGCAGCCCCCACCCGAGACAGGGGCCCTACGAGCAGTACTTC. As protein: CASSPHPRQGPYEQYF.

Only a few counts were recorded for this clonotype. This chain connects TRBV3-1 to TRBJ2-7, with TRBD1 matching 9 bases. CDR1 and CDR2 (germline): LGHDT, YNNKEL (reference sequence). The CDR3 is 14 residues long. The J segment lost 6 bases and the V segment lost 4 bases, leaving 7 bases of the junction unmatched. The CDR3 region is CASSPGTGLFEQYF. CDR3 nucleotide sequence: TGTGCCAGCAGCCCAGGGACAGGGCTCTTCGAGCAGTACTTC.

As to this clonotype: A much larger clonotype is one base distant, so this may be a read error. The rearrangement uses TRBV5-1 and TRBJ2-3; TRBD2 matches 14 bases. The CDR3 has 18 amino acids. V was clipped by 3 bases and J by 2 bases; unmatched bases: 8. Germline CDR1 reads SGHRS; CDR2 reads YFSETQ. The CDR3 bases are TGCGCCAGCAGCTCTTGGACTAGCGGGGGGACCCCCACAGATACGCAGTATTTT. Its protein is CASSSWTSGGTPTDTQYF.

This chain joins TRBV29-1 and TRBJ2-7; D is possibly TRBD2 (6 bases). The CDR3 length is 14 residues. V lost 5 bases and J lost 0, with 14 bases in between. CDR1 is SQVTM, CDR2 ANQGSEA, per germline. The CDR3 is CSVIPGLSSYEQYF. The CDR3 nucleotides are TGCAGCGTTATTCCGGGACTCTCCTCCTACGAGCAGTACTTC.

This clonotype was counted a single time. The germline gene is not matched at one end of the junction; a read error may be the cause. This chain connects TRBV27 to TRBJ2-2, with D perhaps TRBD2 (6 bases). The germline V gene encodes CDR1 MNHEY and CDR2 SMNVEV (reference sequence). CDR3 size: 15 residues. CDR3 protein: CASSLRGAGTGELFF. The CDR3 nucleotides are TGTGCCAGCAGTTTGCGGGGAGCGGGCACCGGGGAGCTGTTTTTC.

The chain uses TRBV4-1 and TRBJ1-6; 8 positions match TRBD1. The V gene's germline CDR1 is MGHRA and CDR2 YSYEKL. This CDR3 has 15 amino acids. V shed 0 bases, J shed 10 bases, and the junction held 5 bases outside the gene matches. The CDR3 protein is CASSQDDRGGSPLHF. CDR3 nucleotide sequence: TGCGCCAGCAGCCAAGACGACAGGGGAGGCTCACCCCTCCACTTT.

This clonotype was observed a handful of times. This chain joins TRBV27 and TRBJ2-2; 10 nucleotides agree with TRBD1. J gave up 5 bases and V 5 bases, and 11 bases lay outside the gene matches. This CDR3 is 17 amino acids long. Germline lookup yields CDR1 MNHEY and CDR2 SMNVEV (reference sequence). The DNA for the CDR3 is TGTGCCAGCAGTCCCTTGACAGGGGGCAAGACTACCGGGGAGCTGTTTTTT. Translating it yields CASSPLTGGKTTGELFF.

The DNA of the CDR3 is TGTGCCAGTAGTATTGGGGGTTACAATGAGCAGTTCTTC. Translated, it gives CASSIGGYNEQFF. The chain employs TRBV19 and TRBJ2-1; either TRBD1 or TRBD2 may fit D (5 bases each). Germline assignment: CDR1 LNHDA and CDR2 SQIVND (reference sequence). This CDR3 spans 13 amino acids. V dropped 3 bases and J dropped 4 bases, with 7 bases sitting between them.

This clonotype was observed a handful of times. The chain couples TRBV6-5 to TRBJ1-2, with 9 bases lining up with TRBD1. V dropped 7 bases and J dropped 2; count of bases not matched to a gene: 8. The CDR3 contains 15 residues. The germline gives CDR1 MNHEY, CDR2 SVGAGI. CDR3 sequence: CASNPGQGSNYGYTF. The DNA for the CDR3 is TGTGCCAGCAATCCGGGACAGGGTTCAAACTATGGCTACACCTTC.

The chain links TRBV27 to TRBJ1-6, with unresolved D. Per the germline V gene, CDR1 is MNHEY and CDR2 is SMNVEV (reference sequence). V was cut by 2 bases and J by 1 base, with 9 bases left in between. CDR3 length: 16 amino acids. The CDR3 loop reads CASSLKGVSYNSPLHF. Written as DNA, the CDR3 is TGTGCCAGCAGTTTAAAGGGAGTTTCCTATAATTCACCCCTCCACTTT.

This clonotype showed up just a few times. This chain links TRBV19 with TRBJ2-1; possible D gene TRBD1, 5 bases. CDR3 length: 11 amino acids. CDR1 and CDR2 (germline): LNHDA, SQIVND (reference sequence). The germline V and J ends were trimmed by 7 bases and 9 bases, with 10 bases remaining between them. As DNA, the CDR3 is TGTGCCAGTACTGACAGAGGTGAGCAGTTCTTC. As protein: CASTDRGEQFF.

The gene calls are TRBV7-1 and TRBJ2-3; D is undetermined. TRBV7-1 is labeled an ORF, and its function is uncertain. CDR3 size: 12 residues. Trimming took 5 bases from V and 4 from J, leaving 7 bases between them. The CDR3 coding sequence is TGTGCCAGCAGCCCCGCGGCAGATACGCAGTATTTT. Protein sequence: CASSPAADTQYF.